This record concerns one T cell receptor beta chain sequence. The record originates from a study of CD8 T cells in Susac syndrome. The CDR3 length is 13 residues. Germline CDR1 reads LGHDT; CDR2 reads YNNKEL (reference sequence). V lost 7 bases and J lost 2, with 12 bases in between. Random-hexamer reverse transcription was applied to roughly 0.45 to 1 ug RNA. TCRdb processed the immunoSEQ multiplex PCR reads anew with MiXCR; each CDR3 protein has one entry. The repertoire includes some 450,000 distinct CDR3 sequences, about 85% of them detected once, and around 0.12% sits in the top ten. This sequence joins TRBV3-1 and TRBJ2-7; tentative D call: TRBD1 (6 bases). The sequenced sample was CD8+ T cells from PBMCs. The TCR comes from a human donor with multiple sclerosis. The CDR3 sequence is CASMFRDTYEQYF. The CDR3 DNA sequence: TGTGCCAGCATGTTTAGGGACACCTACGAGCAGTACTTC.